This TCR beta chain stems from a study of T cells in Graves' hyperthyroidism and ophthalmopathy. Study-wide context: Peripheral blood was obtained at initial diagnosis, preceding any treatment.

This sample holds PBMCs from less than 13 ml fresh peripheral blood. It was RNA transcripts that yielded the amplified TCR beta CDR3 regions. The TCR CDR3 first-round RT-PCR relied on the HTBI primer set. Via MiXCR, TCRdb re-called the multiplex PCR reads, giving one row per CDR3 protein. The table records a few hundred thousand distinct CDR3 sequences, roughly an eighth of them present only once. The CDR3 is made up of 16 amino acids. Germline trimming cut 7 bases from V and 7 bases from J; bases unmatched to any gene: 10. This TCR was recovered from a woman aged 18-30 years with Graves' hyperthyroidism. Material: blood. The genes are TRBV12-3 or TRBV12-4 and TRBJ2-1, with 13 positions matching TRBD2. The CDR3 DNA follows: TGTGCCAGCACCAGGCGGACTAGCGGGGGCCCTAATGAGCAGTTCTTC. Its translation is CASTRRTSGGPNEQFF.